This is a list of T cell receptor beta chains from one sample in a study of CD8 T cells in Susac syndrome. MiXCR, run by TCRdb on the immunoSEQ multiplex PCR reads, gives a single entry per CDR3 protein. The sample shows 150,000 to 250,000 distinct CDR3 sequences, nearly 95% of them seen only once. Sequences were obtained from CD4+ T cells from PBMCs. The receptors derive from a human donor with multiple sclerosis. The CDR3 runs from the conserved cysteine through the conserved F or W. A D gene is named only where the DNA matches it firmly. The listing skips clone size in some rows; elsewhere it reads once, few, many or a size class.

abundance: once
j_gene: TRBJ1-1
v_gene: TRBV10-3
d_gene: .
CDR3nt: TGTGCCATCAGTGAAGGGCCAATGAACACTGAAGCTTTCTTT
CDR3aa: CAISEGPMNTEAFF

abundance: .
j_gene: TRBJ2-5
v_gene: TRBV7-9
d_gene: .
CDR3nt: TGTGCCAGCAGCGACTGGTACCAAGAGACCCAGTACTTC
CDR3aa: CASSDWYQETQYF

abundance: .
j_gene: TRBJ2-5
v_gene: TRBV12-5
d_gene: .
CDR3nt: TGTGCTAGCCGCGAAGAGGGGGAGACCCAGTACTTC
CDR3aa: CASREEGETQYF

abundance: .
j_gene: TRBJ2-7
v_gene: TRBV20-1
d_gene: .
CDR3nt: TGCAGTGCTAGAACCCCAACAGAATCGAGCTCCTACGAGCAGTACTTC
CDR3aa: CSARTPTESSSYEQYF

abundance: .
j_gene: TRBJ2-1
v_gene: TRBV12-3/TRBV12-4
d_gene: .
CDR3nt: TGTGCCAGCAGTTCTTCACTGGGCAACCTGCTGTTCTTC
CDR3aa: CASSSSLGNLLFF

abundance: .
j_gene: TRBJ1-2
v_gene: TRBV29-1
d_gene: .
CDR3nt: TGCAGCGTGATAAAAACAGGAGTGGAGGGCTACACCTTC
CDR3aa: CSVIKTGVEGYTF

abundance: .
j_gene: TRBJ2-2
v_gene: TRBV2
d_gene: .
CDR3nt: TGTGCCAGCAGTGAAGCCTTTTATGTCACCGGGGAGCTGTTTTTT
CDR3aa: CASSEAFYVTGELFF

abundance: .
j_gene: TRBJ2-5
v_gene: TRBV5-1
d_gene: TRBD1
CDR3nt: TGCGCCAGCAGCTGGGGGACAGGGGGCGAGACCCAGTACTTC
CDR3aa: CASSWGTGGETQYF

abundance: .
j_gene: TRBJ2-5
v_gene: TRBV20-1
d_gene: TRBD2
CDR3nt: TGCAGTGCTCCCCCGGGGGGAGCGGGCCTTTCGACCCAGTACTTC
CDR3aa: CSAPPGGAGLSTQYF

abundance: .
j_gene: TRBJ1-1
v_gene: TRBV30
d_gene: .
CDR3nt: TGTGCCTGGAGTGACCAGGGAAGTGTTAGGCACTTT
CDR3aa: CAWSDQGSVRHF

abundance: .
j_gene: TRBJ2-1
v_gene: TRBV9
d_gene: .
CDR3nt: TGTGCCAGCAGCCCATGGAGATTGACCTACAATGAGCAGTTCTTC
CDR3aa: CASSPWRLTYNEQFF

abundance: .
j_gene: TRBJ2-6
v_gene: TRBV12-3/TRBV12-4
d_gene: .
CDR3nt: TGTGCCAGCGGTGGAACGACTGGGGCCAACGTCCTGACTTTC
CDR3aa: CASGGTTGANVLTF

abundance: .
j_gene: TRBJ2-1
v_gene: TRBV20-1
d_gene: .
CDR3nt: TGCAGTGCTGGGCGGGGGCCTTACAATGAGCAGTTCTTC
CDR3aa: CSAGRGPYNEQFF

abundance: .
j_gene: TRBJ2-5
v_gene: TRBV15
d_gene: .
CDR3nt: TGTGCCACCAGCAGAGATGCCACTCCGGGCGGACAGACCCAGTACTTC
CDR3aa: CATSRDATPGGQTQYF

abundance: .
j_gene: TRBJ2-1
v_gene: TRBV12-3/TRBV12-4
d_gene: TRBD2
CDR3nt: TGTGCCAGCAGCCCCTTAGCGGGAGTCGTCTCCAATGAGCAGTTCTTC
CDR3aa: CASSPLAGVVSNEQFF

abundance: .
j_gene: TRBJ2-1
v_gene: TRBV6-4
d_gene: TRBD2
CDR3nt: TGTGCCAGCAGTGAGGAGCGGGGGGACTACAATGAGCAGTTCTTC
CDR3aa: CASSEERGDYNEQFF

abundance: once
j_gene: TRBJ2-3
v_gene: TRBV5-1
d_gene: .
CDR3nt: TGCGCCAGCAGCTTGGCAGGCCTAAGCACAGATACGCAGTATTTT
CDR3aa: CASSLAGLSTDTQYF

abundance: .
j_gene: TRBJ2-3
v_gene: TRBV3-1
d_gene: .
CDR3nt: TGTGCCAGCAGATCCTCTAGCACAGATACGCAGTATTTT
CDR3aa: CASRSSSTDTQYF

abundance: .
j_gene: TRBJ1-2
v_gene: TRBV29-1
d_gene: .
CDR3nt: TGCAGCGTTGGGGGTACTAACTATGGCTACACCTTC
CDR3aa: CSVGGTNYGYTF

abundance: once
j_gene: TRBJ2-3
v_gene: TRBV6-5
d_gene: TRBD1
CDR3nt: TGTGCCAGCAGTTACTATAGGACAGGGACAGATACGCAGTATTTT
CDR3aa: CASSYYRTGTDTQYF

abundance: .
j_gene: TRBJ1-5
v_gene: TRBV4-1
d_gene: .
CDR3nt: TGCGCCAGCAGCCAAGAAGTGACAGGTTGGAGCAATCAGCCCCAGCATTTT
CDR3aa: CASSQEVTGWSNQPQHF

abundance: .
j_gene: TRBJ2-1
v_gene: TRBV29-1
d_gene: TRBD2
CDR3nt: TGCAGCGTTGGCGGCGGGAGCGTCAATGAGCAGTTCTTC
CDR3aa: CSVGGGSVNEQFF

abundance: .
j_gene: TRBJ2-5
v_gene: TRBV20-1
d_gene: .
CDR3nt: TGCAGTGCTAGAGACCTCCAAGAGACCCAGTACTTC
CDR3aa: CSARDLQETQYF

abundance: .
j_gene: TRBJ1-2
v_gene: TRBV29-1
d_gene: .
CDR3nt: TGCAGCGTTGAAGATACAGGCTATGGCTACACCTTC
CDR3aa: CSVEDTGYGYTF

abundance: .
j_gene: TRBJ1-1
v_gene: TRBV12-3/TRBV12-4
d_gene: .
CDR3nt: TGTGCCAGCAGTTTAGGGAGGATGGGCAGGATGAACACTGAAGCTTTCTTT
CDR3aa: CASSLGRMGRMNTEAFF

abundance: .
j_gene: TRBJ2-5
v_gene: TRBV18
d_gene: .
CDR3nt: TGTGCCAGCTCACCGGGACTCCTCCAAGAGACCCAGTACTTC
CDR3aa: CASSPGLLQETQYF

abundance: .
j_gene: TRBJ1-5
v_gene: TRBV6-6
d_gene: TRBD1
CDR3nt: TGTGCCACCGACGCCGGGACAGGGAACAATCAGCCCCAGCATTTT
CDR3aa: CATDAGTGNNQPQHF

abundance: .
j_gene: TRBJ2-3
v_gene: TRBV4-1
d_gene: TRBD2
CDR3nt: TGCGCCAGCAGCCAAGAATCAGCGGGGGGGCTAGATACGCAGTATTTT
CDR3aa: CASSQESAGGLDTQYF

abundance: .
j_gene: TRBJ2-3
v_gene: TRBV11-2
d_gene: TRBD1
CDR3nt: TGTGCCAGCAGCTTCCCGGGACAGACCACAGATACGCAGTATTTT
CDR3aa: CASSFPGQTTDTQYF

abundance: .
j_gene: TRBJ2-1
v_gene: TRBV24-1
d_gene: .
CDR3nt: TGTGCCACCAGTGATTTGCAGGGCGGGTCTCACAATGAGCAGTTCTTC
CDR3aa: CATSDLQGGSHNEQFF

abundance: .
j_gene: TRBJ1-4
v_gene: TRBV7-2
d_gene: .
CDR3nt: TGTGCCAGCAGCGCCCAGAGGGACAATGAAAAACTGTTTTTT
CDR3aa: CASSAQRDNEKLFF